One T cell receptor beta chain is described in this entry. Its antigen is as yet unknown. Assay used: immunoSEQ multiplex PCR; TCRdb lists only in-frame clones, some missing. The sample contains about 45,000 clones, more than 65% of which appear only once. The data are from a study of vaccination effects on CD4 cells after COVID-19. Background on the study: Post-vaccine draws lagged the second dose by a median of 72 days. Findings and limits, study-wide: Clonal contraction was marked in infection- and vaccine-induced clones late after vaccination.

Scientists isolated CD4+ T cells after a roughly ten-day culture period ended. It was two doses of either the BNT162b2 or mRNA-1273 vaccine that participants received. Vaccinees lacked prior SARS-CoV-2 infection and tested negative for nucleocapsid antibodies. IL-2 medium took the place of half the medium on both days 3 and 7. The V gene's germline CDR1 is SGHAT and CDR2 FQNNGV. Trimming took 6 bases from V and 1 from J, leaving 18 bases between them. The CDR3 is 17 residues long. Sequencing was performed on CD4+ T cells from PBMCs cultured without peptide, taken after COVID-19 vaccination. The rearrangement links TRBV11-2 to TRBJ2-2; D is ambiguous. The source of this sequence is a human donor who received a COVID-19 vaccine. The CDR3 spells CASRSIPGVQNTGELFF. DNA of the CDR3: TGTGCCAGCAGATCTATCCCAGGAGTCCAGAACACCGGGGAGCTGTTTTTT.